Following are 8 T cell receptor beta chains from one sample sequenced in a study of blood T cell repertoires in COVID-19 (dated by TCRdb to between 2020 and 2021). The receptor library was made with the immunoSEQ multiplex PCR assay. TCRdb stores this immuneACCESS table with in-frame sequences only. Part of the clones is absent; in the studies checked, under half of the shortfall reflects unresolved V genes, and no reason is known for the rest. This sample is represented by tens of thousands of clones; roughly 90% of them were singletons. Together, the top ten hold 2.9% of the sample. The sample was peripheral blood. The source of these receptors is a woman aged 80 or older with acute or convalescent COVID-19.

This clone was observed a few times. V usage is TRBV28 and J usage is TRBJ2-7; TRBD2 agrees at 8 bases. Trimming took 10 bases from V and 2 from J; bases not matched to a gene: 7. This CDR3 has 13 amino acids. Germline CDR1 is MDHEN and CDR2 is SYDVKM. The CDR3 sequence: CATSGGGPYEQYF. The CDR3 region has the DNA TGTGCCACCTCGGGAGGGGGGCCCTACGAGCAGTACTTC.

The chain couples TRBV9 to TRBJ1-4, with D maybe TRBD1 (6 bases). The CDR3 covers 15 residues. V was trimmed by 3 bases and J by 5 bases, leaving 14 bases between them. Germline values: CDR1 SGDLS, CDR2 YYNGEE. CDR3 coding DNA: TGTGCCAGCAGCGCCGGGACATCCCGAAATGAAAAACTGTTTTTT. This gives the protein CASSAGTSRNEKLFF.

The V gene is TRBV2, the J gene TRBJ2-1, with D perhaps matching TRBD2 (5 bases). The CDR3 runs to 14 residues. The germline CDR1 and CDR2 sequences are SNHLY and FYNNEI. Trimming removed 7 bases from V and 2 bases from J, with 12 bases in between. CDR3 sequence (DNA): TGTGCCAGCATAAAAGCGGATACCTACAATGAGCAGTTCTTC. Translation: CASIKADTYNEQFF.

This chain uses TRBV29-1 with TRBJ2-3, with unresolved D. Germline V CDR1 and CDR2: SQVTM, ANQGSEA. V gave up 8 bases and J gave up 1 base, with 10 bases separating them. CDR3 length: 12 amino acids. The CDR3 bases are TGCAGCTCTAACAGTGGCACAGATACGCAGTATTTT. Translation gives CSSNSGTDTQYF.

CDR3: CASSGHGEGVRAFF. DNA for the CDR3: TGTGCCAGCAGCGGACACGGAGAAGGTGTTCGGGCTTTCTTT. The chain is built from TRBV28 and TRBJ1-1; D possibly corresponds to TRBD1 (5 bases). Deletions cut 6 bases from V and 11 bases from J, with 22 bases between. Germline CDR1 reads MDHEN; CDR2 reads SYDVKM. The CDR3 is 14 amino acids.

The CDR3 coding sequence is TGTGCCAGCAGTTACCCGAACAGGGGGTACGGGGAGCAGTTCTTC. Its protein product is CASSYPNRGYGEQFF. The V gene is TRBV6-5, the J gene TRBJ2-1; 8 positions agree with TRBD1. Germline values: CDR1 MNHEY, CDR2 SVGAGI. The CDR3 covers 15 residues. V was pared by 2 bases and J by 10 bases, with 10 bases of the junction left unmatched.

This clone was seen just once. The rearrangement links TRBV6-5 to TRBJ2-5, with a weak D call TRBD2 (6 bases). V was trimmed by 2 bases and J by 4 bases, leaving 14 bases between them. CDR1 is MNHEY, CDR2 SVGAGI, per germline. CDR3 length equals 15 residues. CDR3 coding DNA: TGTGCCAGCAGTTACGGAATAGCGGAGATAGAGACCCAGTACTTC. Its protein product is CASSYGIAEIETQYF.

The gene calls are TRBV6-5 and TRBJ1-5; 8 nucleotides agree with TRBD1. The trim removed 6 bases at V and 6 bases at J, leaving 10 bases unmatched. The CDR3 covers 15 residues. CDR1 MNHEY and CDR2 SVGAGI come from the germline V gene. The CDR3 nucleotides are TGTGCCAGCAGAGACCCGTGGACAGGGCGTCAGCCCCAGCATTTT. Amino acid sequence: CASRDPWTGRQPQHF.